The clone carrying this TCR beta chain was seen more than once but under ten times. Its antigen remains unknown. One entry per CDR3 protein, called by TCRdb with MiXCR from the 5' RACE reads. The sample yields roughly 260,000 distinct CDR3 sequences, 15% to 20% seen once. The data derive from a study of T-cell memory formation after mild COVID-19. Looking at the study overall: TCR clusters were largely donor specific.

Findings and caveats of the study: The finding that pre-infection memory included some responding clones suggested that cross-reactive memory joined.

CDR1 and CDR2 (germline): MGHRA, YSYEKL. This CDR3 region has 14 residues. The V end lost 5 bases, the J end lost 0 bases, and 9 bases lay between the germline ends. The sequenced material came from PBMCs or a T cell subset sorted from them (not recorded which). This sequence joins TRBV4-1 and TRBJ2-3; the D gene is possibly TRBD1 (5 bases). This sequence originates from a man between 18 and 35 years old who had mild COVID-19 (a few samples of this study predate the infection). Cell type and time point are not known. DNA for the CDR3: TGCGCCAGCAGCTATCAGGGTAGCACAGATACGCAGTATTTT. It encodes CASSYQGSTDTQYF.